Below, 27 T cell receptor beta chains from the same sample are listed, as sequenced in a study of blood T cell repertoires in COVID-19. Assay used: immunoSEQ multiplex PCR; TCRdb lists only in-frame clones, some missing. Of about 85,000 clones listed, about nine tenths are singletons. The sequencing sample was made of peripheral blood. The receptors derive from a man between 45 and 60 years old with acute or convalescent COVID-19.

This chain joins TRBV4-1 and TRBJ2-6, with 7 bases fitting TRBD1. Trimming at V came to 4 bases and at J to 1 base, leaving 13 bases not matched to a gene. The CDR3 covers 19 residues. The germline V gene encodes CDR1 MGHRA and CDR2 YSYEKL. In nucleotides, the CDR3 is TGCGCCAGCAGCCTTATTTTGAGACAGGGAATTTCTGGGGCCAACGTCCTGACTTTC. Its protein is CASSLILRQGISGANVLTF.

The rearrangement joins TRBV29-1 to TRBJ1-5; perhaps TRBD1 as D (5 bases). Germline-derived CDR1 and CDR2 are SQVTM and ANQGSEA. CDR3 length: 14 amino acids. Trimming took off 4 bases at V and 2 bases at J, with 12 bases between the two ends. CDR3 coding DNA: TGCAGCGTTGTGCAGGGCGAAGGCAATCAGCCCCAGCATTTT. Translating gives CSVVQGEGNQPQHF. The whole variable domain, filled in from reference TRBV29-1 and TRBJ1-5, reads SAVISQKPSRDICQRGTSLTIQCQVDSQVTMMFWYRQQPGQSLTLIATANQGSEATYESGFVIDKFPISRPNLTFSTLTVSNMSPEDSSIYLCSVVQGEGNQPQHFGDGTRLSIL.

The CDR3 DNA reads as TGTGCCAGCAGGCCCAACCCGGAGGCTGAAGCTTTCTTT. Translating gives CASRPNPEAEAFF. The V and J genes are TRBV7-9 and TRBJ1-1; D not resolved. Per germline, CDR1 SEHNR and CDR2 FQNEAQ (reference sequence). Trimming stripped 6 bases from V and 6 bases from J, with 14 bases between. This CDR3 is 13 amino acids long.

This clone came up once. The rearrangement joins TRBV3-1 (or the pseudogene TRBV3-2) to TRBJ1-1; D is unclear. Deletions cut 2 bases from V and 0 bases from J, with 13 bases between. CDR1 and CDR2 (germline): LGHDT, YNNKEL (reference sequence). The CDR3 extends over 16 amino acids. CDR3 loop: CASSQNSRSMNTEAFF. CDR3 nucleotides: TGTGCCAGCAGCCAAAATTCTCGGTCCATGAACACTGAAGCTTTCTTT.

This chain joins TRBV2 and TRBJ1-6; 12 nucleotides match TRBD1. The V and J ends lost 8 bases and 9 bases, in that order; junction bases with no gene match: 5. CDR3 length: 14 residues. Germline V CDR1 and CDR2: SNHLY, FYNNEI. CDR3 DNA: TGTGCCAGCGGCGGGACAGGGGGCGGTTCACCCCTCCACTTT. This sequence encodes CASGGTGGGSPLHF.

There are a few counts of this clone. V is TRBV28 and J is TRBJ1-2; 12 bases are a match to TRBD1. This CDR3 comprises 16 residues. With 8 bases clipped from V and 7 bases from J, the junction kept 14 bases outside the gene matches. Germline CDR1 is MDHEN and CDR2 is SYDVKM. The CDR3 nucleotides are TGTGCCAGCTCCAGAATACCGGGACAGGGGGCCGGTGGCTACACCTTC. This sequence encodes CASSRIPGQGAGGYTF.

The V gene is TRBV3-1 (or the pseudogene TRBV3-2), the J gene TRBJ2-3; D not resolved. V was pared by 4 bases and J by 4 bases, with 12 bases between. This CDR3 region has 14 residues. Germline values: CDR1 LGHDT, CDR2 YNNKEL (reference sequence). CDR3 coding DNA: TGTGCCAGCAGCCGAGATCAATTAGCAGATACGCAGTATTTT. This gives the protein CASSRDQLADTQYF.

The J gene is TRBJ1-6, the V gene TRBV5-6; 7 bases fit TRBD1. The trim removed 0 bases at V and 7 bases at J, leaving 7 bases unmatched. Germline CDR1 and CDR2: SGHDT and YYEEEE. This CDR3 comprises 16 residues. In DNA form, the CDR3 reads TGTGCCAGCAGCTTGGGTGTGACAGGGTACAATTCACCCCTCCACTTT. This encodes CASSLGVTGYNSPLHF.

The chain has TRBV29-1 and TRBJ2-2; D ambiguous. In germline, CDR1 is SQVTM, CDR2 ANQGSEA. The CDR3 runs to 12 residues. V dropped 6 bases and J dropped 0 bases, with 5 bases sitting between them. The CDR3 coding sequence is TGCAGCGTCAAATCGAACACCGGGGAGCTGTTTTTT. Its translation: CSVKSNTGELFF.

The chain has TRBV6-6 and TRBJ2-2; D not certain. The ends were cut back, 3 bases at V and 5 bases at J, with 13 bases in the middle. The germline CDR1 and CDR2 sequences are MNHNY and SVGAGI (reference sequence). This CDR3 is 15 amino acids long. Written as DNA, the CDR3 is TGTGCCAGCAGTTATCTCGCCGAGGAGACCGGGGAGCTGTTTTTT. This sequence encodes CASSYLAEETGELFF.

This chain joins TRBV19 and TRBJ2-2, with TRBD2 matching over 8 bases. V lost 9 bases and J lost 6; bases outside the gene matches: 9. Germline loops: CDR1 LNHDA, CDR2 SQIVND (reference sequence). The CDR3 runs 14 residues. In nucleotides, the CDR3 is TGTGCCAGCCGGGAGGGGGGGCAGGCCGGGGAGCTGTTTTTT. Translation: CASREGGQAGELFF. The variable domain in full, completed from reference TRBV19 and TRBJ2-2, reads DGGITQSPKYLFRKEGQNVTLSCEQNLNHDAMYWYRQDPGQGLRLIYYSQIVNDFQKGDIAEGYSVSREKKESFPLTVTSAQKNPTAFYLCASREGGQAGELFFGEGSRLTVL.

The V and J genes are TRBV7-2 and TRBJ2-5; D perhaps matches TRBD1 (5 bases). V dropped 2 bases and J dropped 5 bases, with 12 bases sitting between them. The CDR3 spans 14 residues. CDR1 and CDR2 from the germline V gene are SGHTA and FQGNSA. Here the CDR3 reads CASSLQGMSETQYF. DNA of the CDR3: TGTGCCAGCAGCTTACAGGGAATGAGTGAGACCCAGTACTTC.

This chain's CDR3 is CASSLGREGEQYF. The CDR3 DNA is TGTGCCAGCAGCTTAGGGCGGGAGGGCGAGCAGTACTTC. The chain uses TRBV7-9 and TRBJ2-7; 9 bases map to TRBD2. CDR3 size: 13 residues. Germline-derived CDR1 and CDR2 are SEHNR and FQNEAQ (reference sequence). The J segment lost 6 bases and the V segment lost 1 base, leaving 1 base of the junction unmatched.

This chain connects TRBV11-2 to TRBJ2-7; 10 positions match TRBD2. This CDR3 is 16 amino acids long. Trimming removed 5 bases from V and 0 bases from J; junction bases left unmatched: 7. Germline V CDR1 and CDR2: SGHAT, FQNNGV. CDR3 sequence reads: CASSALLAGPSYEQYF. The DNA of the CDR3 is TGTGCCAGCAGCGCCTTACTAGCGGGGCCCTCCTACGAGCAGTACTTC.

The chain carries TRBV5-1 and TRBJ1-2; D is ambiguous. The CDR3 totals 13 residues. Trimming took 0 bases from V and 6 from J, leaving 9 bases between them. CDR1 is SGHRS, CDR2 YFSETQ, per germline. Here the CDR3 DNA reads TGCGCCAGCAGCTTGGCCTTGAGGAATGGCTACACCTTC. It is translated as CASSLALRNGYTF. Complete variable domain (other parts from reference TRBV5-1 and TRBJ1-2): KAGVTQTPRYLIKTRGQQVTLSCSPISGHRSVSWYQQTPGQGLQFLFEYFSETQRNKGNFPGRFSGRQFSNSRSEMNVSTLELGDSALYLCASSLALRNGYTFGSGTRLTVV.

This chain connects TRBV4-1 to TRBJ2-2, with 9 bases lining up with TRBD1. The V segment lost 4 bases and the J segment 7 bases; nucleotides outside the gene matches: 13. There are 17 residues in the CDR3. Germline CDR1 MGHRA, CDR2 YSYEKL. CDR3: CASSRYTGTGSDGELFF. The CDR3, as DNA: TGCGCCAGCAGCCGATACACCGGGACAGGGAGCGACGGGGAGCTGTTTTTT.

The V call is TRBV6-1, the J call TRBJ1-5; TRBD1 aligns across 9 bases. This CDR3 comprises 17 residues. The ends lost 2 bases at V and 5 bases at J; junction bases unmatched: 10. Germline CDR1 MNHNS, CDR2 SASEGT. The CDR3, as DNA: TGTGCCAGCAGTGAACCTCCAAGGGACAGGGTTGATCAGCCCCAGCATTTT. Encoded protein: CASSEPPRDRVDQPQHF.

This clone was seen once. The rearrangement joins TRBV4-2 to TRBJ2-3; a possible D gene is TRBD1 (6 bases). The CDR3 contains 15 residues. CDR1 LGHNA and CDR2 YNFKEQ come from the germline V gene. The germline V and J ends were trimmed by 5 bases and 3 bases, with 15 bases remaining between them. DNA of the CDR3: TGTGCCAGCAGCTTAACGACAGGAGGAACAGATACGCAGTATTTT. The encoded protein is CASSLTTGGTDTQYF.

This sequence joins TRBV10-2 and TRBJ2-5, with 11 bases lining up with TRBD2. Per the germline V gene, CDR1 is WSHSY and CDR2 is SAAADI. Trimming at V came to 6 bases and at J to 4 bases, leaving 4 bases not matched to a gene. There are 14 residues in the CDR3. CDR3 sequence: CASRAGLAGETQYF. The CDR3 DNA is TGCGCCAGCAGAGCAGGACTAGCGGGAGAGACCCAGTACTTC.

Comment on this clone: This sample includes further DNA sequences coding for the same CDR3. The chain uses TRBV7-9 and TRBJ2-2; the D gene is possibly TRBD1 (6 bases). Trimming removed 5 bases from V and 1 base from J, with 11 bases in between. Germline lookup yields CDR1 SEHNR and CDR2 FQNEAQ (reference sequence). The CDR3 length is 15 residues. Written as DNA, the CDR3 is TGTGCCAGCAGCCCCCGAGGGGGGAACACCGGGGAGCTGTTTTTT. This codes for CASSPRGGNTGELFF.

V and J are TRBV7-9 and TRBJ2-7; 9 positions match TRBD1. Germline V lookup: CDR1 SEHNR, CDR2 FQNEAQ (reference sequence). V gave up 3 bases and J gave up 3 bases; unmatched junction bases: 9. CDR3 size: 16 residues. CDR3 coding DNA: TGTGCCAGCAGCTTCTGGGCACAGGGGGCAATCTACGAGCAGTACTTC. It encodes CASSFWAQGAIYEQYF.

This chain joins TRBV2 and TRBJ2-4, with D perhaps matching TRBD2 (6 bases). This CDR3 has 14 amino acids. CDR1 is SNHLY, CDR2 FYNNEI, per germline. With 7 bases removed from V and 7 bases from J, the gap between germline ends came to 17 bases. For the CDR3, the DNA is TGTGCCAGCATGAAGGGTTCCAGCGGGAACATTCAGTACTTC. It yields the protein CASMKGSSGNIQYF.

V is TRBV18 and J is TRBJ2-5, with a tentative D call TRBD1 (5 bases). Trimming removed 1 base from V and 5 bases from J, with 14 bases in between. This CDR3 is built from 15 residues. Germline values: CDR1 KGHSH, CDR2 LQKENI. CDR3 sequence reads: CASSPQRGRKETQYF. The CDR3 nucleotides read TGTGCCAGCTCACCACAAAGGGGAAGGAAGGAGACCCAGTACTTC. Drawing the rest from reference TRBV18 and TRBJ2-5, the complete variable domain is NAGVMQNPRHLVRRRGQEARLRCSPMKGHSHVYWYRQLPEEGLKFMVYLQKENIIDESGMPKERFSAEFPKEGPSILRIQQVVRGDSAAYFCASSPQRGRKETQYFGPGTRLLVL.

This clone has only one observation. This chain links TRBV9 with TRBJ2-1, with TRBD1 matching 7 bases. J gave up 2 bases and V 0 bases, and 2 bases lay outside the gene matches. The CDR3 spans 15 residues. Germline-derived CDR1 and CDR2 are SGDLS and YYNGEE. CDR3 in DNA: TGTGCCAGCAGCGTAGAGGGGACAGCCTACAATGAGCAGTTCTTC. It encodes CASSVEGTAYNEQFF.

The chain combines TRBV4-1 with TRBJ2-2, with D perhaps matching TRBD1 (5 bases). V lost 4 bases to trimming and J lost 0 bases, with 9 bases between them. The germline V gene has CDR1 MGHRA and CDR2 YSYEKL. The CDR3 has 15 amino acids. CDR3 nucleotides: TGCGCCAGCAGCCCGAGACAGCCGAACACCGGGGAGCTGTTTTTT. As protein: CASSPRQPNTGELFF.

The CDR3 nucleotides are TGTGCCAGCACCCGGGGGAGCCGTCCACAGTTCTTC. The encoded protein is CASTRGSRPQFF. The chain links TRBV28 to TRBJ2-1; a weak D match, TRBD2 (6 bases). The CDR3 loop spans 12 amino acids. V lost 7 bases and J lost 13, with 17 bases in between. Per germline, CDR1 MDHEN and CDR2 SYDVKM. Variable domain in full (rest from reference TRBV28 and TRBJ2-1): DVKVTQSSRYLVKRTGEKVFLECVQDMDHENMFWYRQDPGLGLRLIYFSYDVKMKEKGDIPEGYSVSREKKERFSLILESASTNQTSMYLCASTRGSRPQFFGPGTRLTVL.

The CDR3 region is CASSLDRRNTEAFF. Here the CDR3 DNA reads TGTGCCAGCAGCTTGGACAGGAGGAACACTGAAGCTTTCTTT. The J gene is TRBJ1-1, the V gene TRBV7-3, with 7 bases identical to TRBD1. Germline values: CDR1 SGHTA, CDR2 FQGTGA. The V and J ends lost 3 bases and 1 base, in that order; junction bases with no gene match: 2. This CDR3 contains 14 residues.